There are a few counts of the clone carrying this TCR beta chain. The assay was immunoSEQ multiplex PCR, and TCRdb's table has in-frame clones only and misses some. In the table there are roughly 170,000 clones, about 85% of which are singletons. This record belongs to a study of blood T cell repertoires in COVID-19. Germline CDR1 LGHNT, CDR2 FRNRAP. V lost 0 bases to trimming and J lost 4 bases, with 15 bases between them. The CDR3 has 16 residues. The clonotype originates from a man aged 55 to 70 who had recovered from COVID-19. This chain links TRBV12-5 with TRBJ1-1; D is uncertain. Sequenced: peripheral blood. CDR3 sequence reads: CASGLVVSIPGTEAFF. The CDR3 DNA follows: TGTGCTAGTGGTTTGGTAGTGAGTATTCCCGGCACTGAAGCTTTCTTT.